This TCR beta chain was obtained from a study of early T cells in non-severe SARS-CoV-2 infection. Study-level findings and limits: Anti-spike CD8 responses were favored in VDJdb matching, and private and CD4 specificities were missed.

Researchers tagged individual cDNA molecules with unique molecular identifiers. One entry per CDR3 protein results from TCRdb running MiXCR on the 5' RACE reads. The sample lists about 89,000 distinct CDR3 sequences, around a sixth occurring once. The CDR3 length is 13 residues. Trimming pared 1 base from V and 6 bases from J, leaving 10 bases between. Per the germline V gene, CDR1 is MGHDK and CDR2 is SYGVNS. The table lists this clonotype with a few counts. Antigen unknown. The sequence derives from an adult who was a healthcare worker with PCR-confirmed SARS-CoV-2 infection or an uninfected control (not recorded which). The chain has TRBV25-1 and TRBJ2-7, with D perhaps TRBD2 (6 bases). The sequenced sample was whole blood, obtained at baseline. CDR3 region: CASSEFRGGEQYF. The CDR3, as DNA: TGTGCCAGCAGTGAATTTAGGGGAGGCGAGCAGTACTTC.